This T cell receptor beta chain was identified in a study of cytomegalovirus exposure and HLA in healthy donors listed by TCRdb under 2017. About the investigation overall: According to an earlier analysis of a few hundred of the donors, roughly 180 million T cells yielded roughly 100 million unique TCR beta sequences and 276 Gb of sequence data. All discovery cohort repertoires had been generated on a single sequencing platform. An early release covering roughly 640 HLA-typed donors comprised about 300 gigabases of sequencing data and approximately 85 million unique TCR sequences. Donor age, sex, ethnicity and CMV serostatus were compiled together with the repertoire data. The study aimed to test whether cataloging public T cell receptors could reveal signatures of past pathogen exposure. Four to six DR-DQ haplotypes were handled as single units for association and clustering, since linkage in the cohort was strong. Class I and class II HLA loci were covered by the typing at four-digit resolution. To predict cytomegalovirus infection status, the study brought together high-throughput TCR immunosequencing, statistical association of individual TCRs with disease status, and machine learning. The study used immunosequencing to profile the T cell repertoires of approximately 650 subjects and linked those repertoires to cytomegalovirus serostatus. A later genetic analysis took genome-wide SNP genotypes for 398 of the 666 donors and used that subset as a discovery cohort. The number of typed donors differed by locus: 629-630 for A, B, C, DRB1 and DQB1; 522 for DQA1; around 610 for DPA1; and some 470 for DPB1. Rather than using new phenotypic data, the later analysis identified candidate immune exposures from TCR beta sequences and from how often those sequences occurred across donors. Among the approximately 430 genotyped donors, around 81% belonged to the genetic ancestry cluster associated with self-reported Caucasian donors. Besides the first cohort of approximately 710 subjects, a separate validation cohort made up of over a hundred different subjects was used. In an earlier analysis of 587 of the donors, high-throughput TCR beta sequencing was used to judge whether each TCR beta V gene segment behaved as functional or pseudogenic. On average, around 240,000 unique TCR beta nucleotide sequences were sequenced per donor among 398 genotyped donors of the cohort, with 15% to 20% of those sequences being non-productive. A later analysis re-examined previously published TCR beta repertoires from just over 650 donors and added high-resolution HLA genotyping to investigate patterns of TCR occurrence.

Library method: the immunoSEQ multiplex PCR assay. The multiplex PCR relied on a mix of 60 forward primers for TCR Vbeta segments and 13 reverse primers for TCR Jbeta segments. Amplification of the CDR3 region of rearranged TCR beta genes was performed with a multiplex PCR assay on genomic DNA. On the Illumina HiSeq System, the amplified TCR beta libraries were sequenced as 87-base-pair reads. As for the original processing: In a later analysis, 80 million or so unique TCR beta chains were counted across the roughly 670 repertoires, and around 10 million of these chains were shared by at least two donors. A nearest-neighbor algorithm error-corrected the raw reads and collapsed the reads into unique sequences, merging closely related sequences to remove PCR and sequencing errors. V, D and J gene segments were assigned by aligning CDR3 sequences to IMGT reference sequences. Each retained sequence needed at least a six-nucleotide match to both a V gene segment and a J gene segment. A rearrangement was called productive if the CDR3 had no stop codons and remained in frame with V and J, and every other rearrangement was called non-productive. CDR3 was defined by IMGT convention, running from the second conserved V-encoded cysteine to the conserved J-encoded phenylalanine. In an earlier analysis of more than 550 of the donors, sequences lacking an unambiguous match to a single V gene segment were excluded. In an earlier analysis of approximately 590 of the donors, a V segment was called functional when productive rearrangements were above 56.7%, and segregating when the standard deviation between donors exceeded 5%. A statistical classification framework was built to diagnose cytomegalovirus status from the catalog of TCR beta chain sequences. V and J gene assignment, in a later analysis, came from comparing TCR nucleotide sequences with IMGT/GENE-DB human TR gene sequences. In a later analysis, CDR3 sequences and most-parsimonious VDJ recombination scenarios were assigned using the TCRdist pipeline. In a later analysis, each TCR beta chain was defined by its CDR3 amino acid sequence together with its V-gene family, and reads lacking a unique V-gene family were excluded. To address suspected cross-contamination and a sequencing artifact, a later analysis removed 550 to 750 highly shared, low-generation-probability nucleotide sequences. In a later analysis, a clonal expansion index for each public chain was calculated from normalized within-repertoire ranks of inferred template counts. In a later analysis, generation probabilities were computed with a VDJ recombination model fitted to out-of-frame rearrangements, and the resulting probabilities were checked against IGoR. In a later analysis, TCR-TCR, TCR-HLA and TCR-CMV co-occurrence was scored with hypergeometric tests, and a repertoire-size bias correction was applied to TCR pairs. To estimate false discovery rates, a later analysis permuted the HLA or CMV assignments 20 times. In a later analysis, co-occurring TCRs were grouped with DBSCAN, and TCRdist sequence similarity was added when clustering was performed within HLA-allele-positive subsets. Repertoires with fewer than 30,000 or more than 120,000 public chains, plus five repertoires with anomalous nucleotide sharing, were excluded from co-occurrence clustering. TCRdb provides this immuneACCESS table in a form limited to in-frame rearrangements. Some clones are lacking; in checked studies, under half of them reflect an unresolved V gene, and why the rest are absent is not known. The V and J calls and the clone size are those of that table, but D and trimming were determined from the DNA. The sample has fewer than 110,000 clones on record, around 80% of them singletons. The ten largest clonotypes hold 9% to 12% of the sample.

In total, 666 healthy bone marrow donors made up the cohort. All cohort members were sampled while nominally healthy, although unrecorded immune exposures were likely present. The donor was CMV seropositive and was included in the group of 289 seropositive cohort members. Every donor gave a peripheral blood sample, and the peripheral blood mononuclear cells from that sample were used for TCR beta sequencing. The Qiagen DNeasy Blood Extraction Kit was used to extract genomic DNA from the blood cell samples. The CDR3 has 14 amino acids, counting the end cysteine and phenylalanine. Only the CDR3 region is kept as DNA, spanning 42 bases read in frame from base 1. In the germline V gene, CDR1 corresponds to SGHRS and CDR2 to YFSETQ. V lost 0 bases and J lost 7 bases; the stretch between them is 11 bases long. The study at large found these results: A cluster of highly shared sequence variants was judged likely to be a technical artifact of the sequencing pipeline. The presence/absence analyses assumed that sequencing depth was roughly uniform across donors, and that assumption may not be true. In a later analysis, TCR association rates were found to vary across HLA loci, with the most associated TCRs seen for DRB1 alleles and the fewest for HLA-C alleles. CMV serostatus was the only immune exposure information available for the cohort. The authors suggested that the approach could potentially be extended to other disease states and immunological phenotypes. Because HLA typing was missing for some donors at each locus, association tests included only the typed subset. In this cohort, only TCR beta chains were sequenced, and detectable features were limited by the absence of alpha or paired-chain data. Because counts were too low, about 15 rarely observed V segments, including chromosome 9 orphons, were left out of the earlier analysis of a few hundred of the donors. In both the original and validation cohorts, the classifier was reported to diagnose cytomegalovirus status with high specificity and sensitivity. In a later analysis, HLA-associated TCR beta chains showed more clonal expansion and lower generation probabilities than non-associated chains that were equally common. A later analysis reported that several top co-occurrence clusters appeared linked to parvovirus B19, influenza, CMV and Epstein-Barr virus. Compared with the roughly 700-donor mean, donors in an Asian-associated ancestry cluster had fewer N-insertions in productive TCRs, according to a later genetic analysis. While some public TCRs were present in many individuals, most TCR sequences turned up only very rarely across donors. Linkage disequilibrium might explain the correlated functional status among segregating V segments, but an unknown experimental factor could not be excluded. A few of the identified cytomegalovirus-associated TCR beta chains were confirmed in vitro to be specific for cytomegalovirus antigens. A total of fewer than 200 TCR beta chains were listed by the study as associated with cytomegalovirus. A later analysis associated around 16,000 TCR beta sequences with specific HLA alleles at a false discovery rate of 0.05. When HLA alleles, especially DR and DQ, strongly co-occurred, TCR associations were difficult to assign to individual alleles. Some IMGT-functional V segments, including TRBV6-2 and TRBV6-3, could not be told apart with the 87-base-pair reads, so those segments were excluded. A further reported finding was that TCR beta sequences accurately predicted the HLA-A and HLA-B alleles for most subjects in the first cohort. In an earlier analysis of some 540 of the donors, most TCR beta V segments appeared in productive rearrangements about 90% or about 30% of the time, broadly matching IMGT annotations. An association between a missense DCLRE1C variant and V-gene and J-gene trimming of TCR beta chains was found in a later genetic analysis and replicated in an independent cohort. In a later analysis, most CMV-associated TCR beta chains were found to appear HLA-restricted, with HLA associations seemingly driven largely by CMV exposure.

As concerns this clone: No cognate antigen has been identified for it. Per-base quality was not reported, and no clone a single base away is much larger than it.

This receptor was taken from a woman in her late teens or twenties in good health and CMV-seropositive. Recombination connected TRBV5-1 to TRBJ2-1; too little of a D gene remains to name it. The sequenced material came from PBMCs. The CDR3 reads CASSLAQTGNEQFF. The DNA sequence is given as TGCGCCAGCAGCTTGGCTCAGACTGGAAATGAGCAGTTCTTC.